Following are 21 T cell receptor beta chains from one sample sequenced in a study of blood T cell repertoires in COVID-19. The method was immunoSEQ multiplex PCR; TCRdb's version includes in-frame clones alone and lacks a portion of them. The sample lists about 270,000 clones, less than 90% occurring once. Sequenced: PBMCs or T cells enriched from blood (not recorded which). The receptors here all came from a woman aged 50 to 60 who had recovered from COVID-19.

This rearrangement joins TRBV6-2 or TRBV6-3 to TRBJ1-5; D remains unclear. Trimming left V 0 bases short and J 2 bases short, with 11 bases between. CDR3 length: 16 residues. The germline V gene has CDR1 MNHEY and CDR2 SVGEGT. The CDR3 region is CASSYSLGVRNQPQHF. DNA of the CDR3: TGTGCCAGCAGTTACTCATTGGGAGTCCGCAATCAGCCCCAGCATTTT.

V usage is TRBV7-2 and J usage is TRBJ2-5, with a possible D match to TRBD2 (6 bases). The CDR3 runs to 15 residues. Germline V gene sequence: CDR1 SGHTA, CDR2 FQGNSA. The V end was cut by 5 bases, the J end by 5 bases, with 18 bases between. CDR3 sequence reads: CASSHITSMVETQYF. CDR3 DNA sequence: TGTGCCAGCAGCCATATTACTAGCATGGTGGAGACCCAGTACTTC.

The CDR3 loop reads CASSPLGALGNQPQHF. The CDR3 DNA follows: TGTGCCAGCTCCCCCCTGGGGGCGCTGGGCAATCAGCCCCAGCATTTT. The chain recombines TRBV27 with TRBJ1-5, with D tentatively TRBD1 (6 bases). V shed 8 bases and J shed 2 bases, with 19 bases lying between them. Germline CDR1 MNHEY, CDR2 SMNVEV (reference sequence). There are 16 residues in the CDR3.

The chain has TRBV7-3 and TRBJ2-4; TRBD1 matches at 9 bases. The CDR3 contains 13 residues. The germline V gene has CDR1 SGHTA and CDR2 FQGTGA. V gave up 5 bases and J gave up 9 bases; unmatched junction bases: 5. This CDR3 is CASSRDREGIQYF. Written as DNA, the CDR3 is TGTGCCAGCAGCCGGGACAGGGAGGGCATTCAGTACTTC.

The genes are TRBV29-1 and TRBJ2-3, with a tentative D call TRBD2 (6 bases). The CDR3 spans 11 residues. Trimming removed 4 bases at V and 5 bases at J, with 7 bases between. In germline, CDR1 is SQVTM, CDR2 ANQGSEA. Here the CDR3 DNA reads TGCAGCGTTGGGGACTTAGATACGCAGTATTTT. It yields the protein CSVGDLDTQYF.

The chain carries TRBV9 and TRBJ2-3; 13 bases match TRBD2. Per the germline V gene, CDR1 is SGDLS and CDR2 is YYNGEE. CDR3 size: 16 residues. V dropped 3 bases and J dropped 6; count of bases not matched to a gene: 7. The CDR3: CASSEGLAGLRDTQYF. CDR3 in DNA: TGTGCCAGCAGCGAGGGACTAGCGGGACTCCGGGATACGCAGTATTTT.

The chain uses TRBV7-3 and TRBJ2-6, with D possibly being TRBD1 (7 bases). The V gene lost 1 base and the J gene lost 2 bases, with 12 bases spanning the gap. Germline V gene lookup returns CDR1 SGHTA and CDR2 FQGTGA. This CDR3 is built from 17 residues. The CDR3 is CASSLMGRGAGANVLTF. The DNA of the CDR3 is TGTGCCAGCAGCTTAATGGGCAGGGGGGCTGGGGCCAACGTCCTGACTTTC.

This chain uses TRBV7-8 with TRBJ2-7, with D tentatively TRBD2 (6 bases). Germline V gene lookup returns CDR1 SGHVS and CDR2 FQNEAQ. Trimming removed 5 bases at V and 6 bases at J, with 11 bases between. The CDR3 totals 12 residues. The CDR3 bases are TGTGCCAGCAGCCTGTGGACTACCGAGCAGTACTTC. Translated, it gives CASSLWTTEQYF.

The rearrangement joins TRBV5-5 to TRBJ2-7, with 8 bases fitting TRBD1. This CDR3 contains 14 residues. Germline V gene sequence: CDR1 SGHKS, CDR2 YYEKEE (reference sequence). Unmatched junction bases numbered 4, after V lost 2 bases and J lost 3 bases. CDR3 nucleotides: TGTGCCAGCAGCTTCTCTGGACAGGGCTACGAGCAGTACTTC. It encodes CASSFSGQGYEQYF. The whole variable domain, remainder taken from reference TRBV5-5 and TRBJ2-7, is DAGVTQSPTHLIKTRGQQVTLRCSPISGHKSVSWYQQVLGQGPQFIFQYYEKEERGRGNFPDRFSARQFPNYSSELNVNALLLGDSALYLCASSFSGQGYEQYFGPGTRLTVT.

The V call is TRBV6-5, the J call TRBJ2-7; 11 bases match TRBD2. Trimming took 0 bases from V and 0 from J; bases not matched to a gene: 1. Germline-derived CDR1 and CDR2 are MNHEY and SVGAGI. This CDR3 is built from 16 residues. CDR3 protein: CASSYSGLAASYEQYF. The CDR3 nucleotides are TGTGCCAGCAGTTACTCGGGACTAGCGGCCTCCTACGAGCAGTACTTC.

V is TRBV6-5 and J is TRBJ2-7; D is uncertain. The length of the CDR3 is 14 residues. V was clipped by 7 bases and J by 3 bases, with 16 bases between them. Germline V gene sequence: CDR1 MNHEY, CDR2 SVGAGI. The CDR3 region has the DNA TGTGCCAGCAAAAAAGACTCGAACCTCTACGAGCAGTACTTC. Its protein is CASKKDSNLYEQYF.

This clone occurred once. The chain uses TRBV5-4 and TRBJ1-5; maybe TRBD1 (5 bases). V shed 5 bases and J shed 4 bases, with 13 bases lying between them. Germline lookup yields CDR1 SGHNT and CDR2 YYREEE (reference sequence). The length of the CDR3 is 14 residues. CDR3 in amino acids: CASRTAGSNQPQHF. As DNA, the CDR3 is TGTGCCAGCAGAACCGCAGGGTCGAATCAGCCCCAGCATTTT.

The chain recombines TRBV11-2 with TRBJ1-1; D uncertain. V was pared by 5 bases and J by 4 bases, with 14 bases between. From germline, CDR1 is SGHAT and CDR2 FQNNGV. This CDR3 has 14 amino acids. The CDR3 DNA is TGTGCCAGCAGCCCTTCGCGCGGGTCCACTGAAGCTTTCTTT. As protein: CASSPSRGSTEAFF.

The chain combines TRBV10-2 with TRBJ2-3, with 10 nucleotides matching TRBD1. This CDR3 contains 15 residues. Germline V gene sequence: CDR1 WSHSY, CDR2 SAAADI. After removal of 5 bases from V and 6 bases from J, the junction contained 8 bases not matched to a gene. The CDR3 region is CASSSGTGVLDTQYF. CDR3 DNA sequence: TGCGCCAGCAGTTCCGGGACAGGGGTATTGGATACGCAGTATTTT.

This clone was found once. V gene TRBV30 combines with J gene TRBJ1-1; unclear D gene. The V gene's germline CDR1 is GTSNPN and CDR2 SVGIG (reference sequence). Between the trimmed V and J ends, which lost 3 bases and 6 bases, there was a span of 14 bases. The CDR3 extends over 13 amino acids. The CDR3 DNA follows: TGTGCCTGGAGCGCAGAACAGATCTCTGAAGCTTTCTTT. Its translation: CAWSAEQISEAFF.

The CDR3 sequence is CASRLAYEQYF. The CDR3 region has the DNA TGTGCCAGCCGACTAGCCTACGAGCAGTACTTC. The chain is built from TRBV6-6 and TRBJ2-7; perhaps TRBD2 as D (6 bases). The CDR3 runs to 11 residues. Looked up from germline, CDR1 is MNHNY and CDR2 is SVGAGI (reference sequence). Trimming stripped 8 bases from V and 2 bases from J, with 7 bases between.

This clone was seen only a few times. The J gene is TRBJ2-5, the V gene TRBV5-1, with 7 bases aligning to TRBD2. The germline V gene has CDR1 SGHRS and CDR2 YFSETQ. The CDR3 is made up of 14 amino acids. V trimming: 3 bases; J trimming: 4 bases; junction bases outside the gene matches: 6. The CDR3 nucleotides are TGCGCCAGCAGCTCAGGACTAGTGGGAGAGACCCAGTACTTC. Protein sequence: CASSSGLVGETQYF.

CDR3 nucleotide sequence: TGTGCCAGCAGCATCAGGGGGCATTGTGGCTACACCTTC. It codes for CASSIRGHCGYTF. This chain links TRBV21-1 with TRBJ1-2; TRBD1, the table's D call, was not compared with the DNA. TRBV21-1 is flagged as a pseudogene. The CDR3 has 13 amino acids.

V usage is TRBV7-2 and J usage is TRBJ2-7; the match to TRBD2 covers 8 bases. Germline trimming cut 1 base from V and 0 bases from J; bases unmatched to any gene: 8. From germline, CDR1 is SGHTA and CDR2 FQGNSA. CDR3 length equals 17 residues. CDR3 in amino acids: CASSLGIGLAGSYEQYF. CDR3 coding DNA: TGTGCCAGCAGCTTAGGTATTGGGCTAGCGGGCTCCTACGAGCAGTACTTC.

V gene TRBV10-3 combines with J gene TRBJ2-1; D is possibly TRBD2 (6 bases). V dropped 8 bases and J dropped 0 bases, with 8 bases sitting between them. The germline V gene encodes CDR1 ENHRY and CDR2 SYGVKD. This CDR3 has 13 residues. In DNA form, the CDR3 reads TGTGCCATCGGAGGGAGCTCCTACAATGAGCAGTTCTTC. It is translated as CAIGGSSYNEQFF.

The chain employs TRBV5-6 and TRBJ1-2; D remains unclear. This CDR3 is built from 12 residues. Trimming took 5 bases from V and 4 from J, leaving 9 bases between them. Per the germline V gene, CDR1 is SGHDT and CDR2 is YYEEEE. CDR3 protein: CASRGGLYGYTF. As DNA, the CDR3 is TGTGCCAGCAGGGGAGGTCTCTATGGCTACACCTTC.